These 30 T cell receptor beta chains were all obtained from the same sample, sequenced in a study of T cell changes during pregnancy in multiple sclerosis. Only in-frame clones appear in the TCRdb table, and some are missing; sequencing was by immunoSEQ multiplex PCR. The data hold tens of thousands of clones, with 85% to 95% observed a single time. The material sequenced was peripheral blood. The receptor source for this set is a female donor with multiple sclerosis, enrolled in a pregnancy study.

V and J are TRBV5-4 and TRBJ2-3; perhaps TRBD1 as D (5 bases). Germline loops: CDR1 SGHNT, CDR2 YYREEE (reference sequence). This CDR3 is built from 14 residues. Trimming stripped 4 bases from V and 7 bases from J, with 16 bases between. The CDR3 reads CASSTPGRGNTQYF. In DNA form, the CDR3 reads TGTGCCAGCAGCACCCCCGGAAGGGGAAATACGCAGTATTTT. The variable domain in full, with the rest retrieved from reference TRBV5-4 and TRBJ2-3, is ETGVTQSPTHLIKTRGQQVTLRCSSQSGHNTVSWYQQALGQGPQFIFQYYREEENGRGNFPPRFSGLQFPNYSSELNVNALELDDSALYLCASSTPGRGNTQYFGPGTRLTVL.

The chain carries TRBV9 and TRBJ1-4, with D possibly being TRBD1 (5 bases). V lost 5 bases and J 0 bases, leaving 11 bases between the germline ends. The CDR3 is 15 residues long. Germline lookup yields CDR1 SGDLS and CDR2 YYNGEE. For the CDR3, the DNA is TGTGCCAGCAGTGGGGGGGATGCAACTAATGAAAAACTGTTTTTT. Translated, it gives CASSGGDATNEKLFF.

The rearrangement links TRBV11-2 to TRBJ1-1; D perhaps matches TRBD1 (6 bases). Looked up from germline, CDR1 is SGHAT and CDR2 is FQNNGV. The V end lost 5 bases, the J end lost 5 bases, and 18 bases lay between the germline ends. The CDR3 is made up of 15 amino acids. The CDR3 protein is CASSGSGGAGTEAFF. For the CDR3, the DNA is TGTGCCAGCAGCGGAAGTGGGGGCGCGGGAACTGAAGCTTTCTTT.

This chain links TRBV11-2 with TRBJ1-2; D not certain. The CDR3 has 13 amino acids. Germline V gene lookup returns CDR1 SGHAT and CDR2 FQNNGV. The ends were cut back, 1 base at V and 6 bases at J, with 9 bases in the middle. Written as DNA, the CDR3 is TGTGCCAGCAGCTTAGTGAGGTCCGATGGCTACACCTTC. Translating gives CASSLVRSDGYTF. Full variable domain (missing parts from reference TRBV11-2 and TRBJ1-2): EAGVAQSPRYKIIEKRQSVAFWCNPISGHATLYWYQQILGQGPKLLIQFQNNGVVDDSQLPKDRFSAERLKGVDSTLKIQPAKLEDSAVYLCASSLVRSDGYTFGSGTRLTVV.

This clone was counted once. V is TRBV10-3 and J is TRBJ1-1, with D hard to call. The CDR3 extends over 16 amino acids. Trimming removed 5 bases from V and 0 bases from J, with 16 bases in between. CDR1 and CDR2 from the germline V gene are ENHRY and SYGVKD. This CDR3 is CAISKAPDHLNTEAFF. CDR3 bases: TGTGCCATCAGTAAAGCTCCGGACCACTTGAACACTGAAGCTTTCTTT.

The chain employs TRBV6-9 and TRBJ1-3; perhaps TRBD1 as D (6 bases). The CDR3 contains 15 residues. The germline V and J ends were trimmed by 5 bases and 8 bases, with 19 bases remaining between them. Germline loops: CDR1 MNHGY, CDR2 SVAAGI. The chain's CDR3 is CASSPYRAPPHTIYF. DNA for the CDR3: TGTGCCAGCAGTCCTTACAGGGCTCCGCCTCACACCATATATTTT.

The chain links TRBV5-1 to TRBJ2-1, with a possible D match to TRBD1 (6 bases). V was trimmed by 7 bases and J by 4 bases, leaving 24 bases between them. The CDR3 runs 17 residues. Per germline, CDR1 SGHRS and CDR2 YFSETQ. CDR3 region: CASPYHVLRQDYNEQFF. The CDR3 DNA follows: TGCGCCAGCCCTTACCACGTGCTGCGACAGGATTACAATGAGCAGTTCTTC.

The V and J genes are TRBV18 and TRBJ2-5; D perhaps matches TRBD1 (5 bases). This CDR3 contains 16 residues. V shed 0 bases and J shed 5 bases, with 16 bases lying between them. Germline V gene sequence: CDR1 KGHSH, CDR2 LQKENI. This chain's CDR3 is CASSPPVRQGSETQYF. In DNA, the CDR3 is TGTGCCAGCTCACCACCCGTTCGGCAGGGATCCGAGACCCAGTACTTC.

The chain uses TRBV7-2 and TRBJ2-3, with D perhaps matching TRBD1 (6 bases). The germline V and J ends were trimmed by 5 bases and 2 bases, with 20 bases remaining between them. Germline V lookup: CDR1 SGHTA, CDR2 FQGNSA. The CDR3 length is 17 residues. The CDR3 protein is CASSLPRDITPTDTQYF. In DNA form, the CDR3 reads TGTGCCAGCAGCCTCCCCCGGGACATCACTCCCACAGATACGCAGTATTTT. The variable domain in full, completed from reference TRBV7-2 and TRBJ2-3, reads GAGVSQSPSNKVTEKGKDVELRCDPISGHTALYWYRQSLGQGLEFLIYFQGNSAPDKSGLPSDRFSAERTGGSVSTLTIQRTQQEDSAVYLCASSLPRDITPTDTQYFGPGTRLTVL.

This chain joins TRBV7-2 and TRBJ1-5; D is unclear. CDR3 length equals 13 residues. Germline CDR1 reads SGHTA; CDR2 reads FQGNSA. V lost 1 base to trimming and J lost 3 bases, with 4 bases between them. This CDR3 is CASSLEANQPQHF. In DNA form, the CDR3 reads TGTGCCAGCAGCTTAGAAGCCAATCAGCCCCAGCATTTT.

Written as DNA, the CDR3 is TGCGCCAGCAGCCCGCCCGGATTAGTATTCTACGAGCAGTACTTC. Protein product: CASSPPGLVFYEQYF. The chain employs TRBV5-1 and TRBJ2-7; D is unresolved. This CDR3 has 15 residues. The V end was cut by 4 bases, the J end by 3 bases, with 17 bases between. Per germline, CDR1 SGHRS and CDR2 YFSETQ.

The chain is built from TRBV7-3 and TRBJ1-1; D perhaps matches TRBD1 (5 bases). CDR3 size: 13 residues. V shed 6 bases and J shed 0 bases, with 8 bases lying between them. CDR1 and CDR2 (germline): SGHTA, FQGTGA. The CDR3 region is CASRLTVNTEAFF. The CDR3 DNA reads as TGTGCCAGCAGGTTGACAGTGAACACTGAAGCTTTCTTT.

The chain employs TRBV5-5 and TRBJ2-7; unclear D gene. The CDR3 runs to 12 residues. The germline V and J ends were trimmed by 4 bases and 0 bases, with 5 bases remaining between them. Germline CDR1 SGHKS, CDR2 YYEKEE (reference sequence). The CDR3 DNA reads as TGTGCCAGCAGCCCAGACTCCTACGAGCAGTACTTC. Protein product: CASSPDSYEQYF.

The V gene is TRBV30, the J gene TRBJ2-7; D unresolved. This CDR3 has 12 amino acids. CDR1 and CDR2 from the germline V gene are GTSNPN and SVGIG (reference sequence). V was cut by 0 bases and J by 2 bases, with 5 bases left in between. The CDR3 spells CAWSVIPYEQYF. CDR3 sequence (DNA): TGTGCCTGGAGTGTAATTCCCTACGAGCAGTACTTC.

There are a few counts of this clone. The J gene is TRBJ2-2, the V gene TRBV28; TRBD2 might be the D (5 bases). The CDR3 is made up of 15 amino acids. V lost 4 bases to trimming and J lost 5 bases, with 14 bases between them. Germline lookup yields CDR1 MDHEN and CDR2 SYDVKM. The CDR3 DNA reads as TGTGCCAGCAGTTCCTTGATGGAGGAGACCGGGGAGCTGTTTTTT. It is translated as CASSSLMEETGELFF.

This chain connects TRBV2 to TRBJ2-2; TRBD2 is a possible D gene (6 bases). The ends were cut back, 8 bases at V and 5 bases at J, with 12 bases in the middle. Germline V gene data show CDR1 as SNHLY and CDR2 as FYNNEI. This CDR3 spans 13 amino acids. The DNA of the CDR3 is TGTGCCAGCGGGGCTAGCGCTACCGGGGAGCTGTTTTTT. Translating gives CASGASATGELFF.

The rearrangement links TRBV29-1 to TRBJ2-7, with 10 nucleotides matching TRBD1. The CDR3 extends over 14 amino acids. Trimming took 1 base from V and 3 from J; bases not matched to a gene: 3. Germline CDR1 SQVTM, CDR2 ANQGSEA. The CDR3 sequence is CSVEGDRGYYEQYF. The CDR3 nucleotides are TGCAGCGTTGAAGGGGACAGGGGCTACTACGAGCAGTACTTC.

This sequence joins TRBV6-4 and TRBJ1-5, with 9 bases aligning to TRBD1. The CDR3 loop spans 19 amino acids. Germline CDR1 and CDR2: MRHNA and SNTAGT. The junction had 11 bases not matched to a gene; V was cut back by 2 bases and J by 0 bases. The DNA for the CDR3 is TGTGCCAGCAGTGACCCGGTCCCGGGACAGGGTTATAGCAATCAGCCCCAGCATTTT. Encoded protein: CASSDPVPGQGYSNQPQHF.

The chain combines TRBV27 with TRBJ1-2, with 7 nucleotides matching TRBD1. Germline V lookup: CDR1 MNHEY, CDR2 SMNVEV (reference sequence). Trimming took 6 bases from V and 5 from J; bases not matched to a gene: 12. This CDR3 spans 15 amino acids. The CDR3 nucleotides read TGTGCCAGCAGGGAAGGGGGCTCGGGGTATTATGGCTACACCTTC. Its translation: CASREGGSGYYGYTF.

The V and J genes are TRBV18 and TRBJ2-7, with a weak D call TRBD2 (5 bases). Trimming removed 2 bases at V and 4 bases at J, with 12 bases between. This CDR3 comprises 14 residues. In germline, CDR1 is KGHSH, CDR2 LQKENI. The CDR3 DNA is TGTGCCAGCTCACCAGCTCTTGGAGGATACGAGCAGTACTTC. Residues: CASSPALGGYEQYF.

The chain recombines TRBV6-1 with TRBJ2-5; unclear D gene. The germline CDR1 and CDR2 sequences are MNHNS and SASEGT. With 8 bases removed from V and 5 bases from J, the gap between germline ends came to 3 bases. CDR3 length equals 9 residues. CDR3 nucleotides: TGTGCCAGCTCGGAGACCCAGTACTTC. The encoded protein is CASSETQYF.

The rearrangement joins TRBV19 to TRBJ2-1; TRBD2 matches 7 bases. This CDR3 comprises 14 residues. CDR1 is LNHDA and CDR2 is SQIVND in the germline V gene (reference sequence). V shed 11 bases and J 8 bases; nucleotides not matched to a gene: 15. CDR3 amino acids: CASNTASGYHEQFF. DNA for the CDR3: TGTGCCTCAAACACCGCTAGCGGCTATCATGAGCAGTTCTTC.

This chain joins TRBV29-1 and TRBJ2-2; D may match TRBD1 or TRBD2 (5 bases each). Trimming removed 5 bases from V and 0 bases from J, with 19 bases in between. The length of the CDR3 is 17 residues. Germline CDR1 and CDR2: SQVTM and ANQGSEA. The CDR3 DNA is TGCAGCGTTCGCTCCGGGACGAAAAACTCGAACACCGGGGAGCTGTTTTTT. Amino acid sequence: CSVRSGTKNSNTGELFF.

The rearrangement joins TRBV29-1 to TRBJ1-2; D possibly corresponds to TRBD1 (5 bases). The CDR3 extends over 14 amino acids. V was trimmed by 0 bases and J by 2 bases, leaving 10 bases between them. From germline, CDR1 is SQVTM and CDR2 ANQGSEA. The CDR3 region has the DNA TGCAGCGTTGAAGATCAGGGTTCGAACTATGGCTACACCTTC. This encodes CSVEDQGSNYGYTF.

CDR3 DNA sequence: TGCGCCAGCAGCCAAGCGGTAGCGGGAGATCACGGGACAGATACGCAGTATTTT. This codes for CASSQAVAGDHGTDTQYF. The V and J genes are TRBV4-1 and TRBJ2-3; the match to TRBD2 covers 9 bases. This CDR3 is built from 18 residues. V shed 1 base, J shed 3 bases, and the junction held 11 bases outside the gene matches. The germline CDR1 and CDR2 sequences are MGHRA and YSYEKL.

J is TRBJ2-2 and V is TRBV4-2; 8 nucleotides match TRBD2. Germline lookup yields CDR1 LGHNA and CDR2 YNFKEQ. Trimming removed 4 bases from V and 5 bases from J; junction bases left unmatched: 3. The CDR3 extends over 14 amino acids. CDR3 sequence (DNA): TGTGCCAGCAGCCCCGGGACTAGGACCGGGGAGCTGTTTTTT. Encoded protein: CASSPGTRTGELFF.

V is TRBV14 and J is TRBJ2-5; TRBD1 agrees at 7 bases. This CDR3 has 14 amino acids. J was trimmed by 4 bases and V by 2 bases; bases with no gene match: 4. The V gene's germline CDR1 is SGHDN and CDR2 FVKESK. The CDR3: CASSQNSGGETQYF. Written as DNA, the CDR3 is TGTGCCAGCAGCCAAAATTCAGGGGGAGAGACCCAGTACTTC.

The chain recombines TRBV7-3 with TRBJ2-1, with 10 bases matching TRBD2. The trim removed 5 bases at V and 6 bases at J, leaving 4 bases unmatched. The germline gives CDR1 SGHTA, CDR2 FQGTGA. CDR3 length: 14 residues. The CDR3, as DNA: TGTGCCAGCAGCCGGGCTAGCGGGAGCAATGAGCAGTTCTTC. Translating gives CASSRASGSNEQFF.

This chain links TRBV7-2 with TRBJ2-7; D ambiguous. CDR3 length equals 13 residues. Germline loops: CDR1 SGHTA, CDR2 FQGNSA. V gave up 3 bases and J gave up 2 bases, with 8 bases separating them. The CDR3 coding sequence is TGTGCCAGCAGCTTCGGTGCCACCTACGAGCAGTACTTC. It codes for CASSFGATYEQYF.

The CDR3 here is CASSWTGAGIKYF. DNA for the CDR3: TGTGCCAGCTCATGGACCGGAGCGGGAATCAAGTATTTT. This chain uses TRBV18 with TRBJ2-3, with 7 nucleotides matching TRBD2. After removal of 5 bases from V and 13 bases from J, the junction contained 12 bases not matched to a gene. The CDR3 loop spans 13 amino acids. Germline CDR1 reads KGHSH; CDR2 reads LQKENI.